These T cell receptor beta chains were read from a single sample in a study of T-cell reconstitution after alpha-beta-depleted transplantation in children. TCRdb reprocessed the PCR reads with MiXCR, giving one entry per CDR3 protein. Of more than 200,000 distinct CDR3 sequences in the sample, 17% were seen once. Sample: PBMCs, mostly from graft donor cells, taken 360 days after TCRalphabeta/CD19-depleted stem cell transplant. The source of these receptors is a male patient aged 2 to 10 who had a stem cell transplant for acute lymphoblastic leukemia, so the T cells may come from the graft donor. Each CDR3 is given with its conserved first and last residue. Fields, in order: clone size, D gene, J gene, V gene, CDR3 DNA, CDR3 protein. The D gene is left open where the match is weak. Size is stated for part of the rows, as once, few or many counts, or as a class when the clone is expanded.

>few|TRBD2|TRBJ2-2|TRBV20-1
TGCAGTGCTAGAGAGGGACTAGCGGGGATCGAATATCCAAACACCGGGGAGCTGTTTTTT
CSAREGLAGIEYPNTGELFF
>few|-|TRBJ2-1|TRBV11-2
TGTGCCAGCAGCTTAGATAGGGACTTCCGCTCCTACAATGAGCAGTTCTTC
CASSLDRDFRSYNEQFF
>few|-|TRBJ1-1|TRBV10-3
TGTGCCATCAAGGGGGTGAACACTGAAGCTTTCTTT
CAIKGVNTEAFF
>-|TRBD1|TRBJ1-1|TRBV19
TGTGCCAGTAGACAACAGGGGCTGAACACTGAAGCTTTCTTT
CASRQQGLNTEAFF
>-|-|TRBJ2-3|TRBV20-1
TGCAGTGCTTCGGGAACAGTGAGCACAGATACGCAGTATTTT
CSASGTVSTDTQYF
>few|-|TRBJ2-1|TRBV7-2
TGTGCCAGCAGCTTAGAGGCTAGCGTGAATGAGCAGTTCTTC
CASSLEASVNEQFF
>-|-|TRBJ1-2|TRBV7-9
TGTGCCAGCAGCTTAGAAGTGGACTATGGCTACACCTTC
CASSLEVDYGYTF
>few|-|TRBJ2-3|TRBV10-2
TGCGCCAGCATGATAGACGACACAGATACGCAGTATTTT
CASMIDDTDTQYF
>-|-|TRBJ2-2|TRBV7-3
TGTGCCAGCAGCCGAAAGGCAGGGTCTCGGCGAAGAACCGGGGAGCTGTTTTTT
CASSRKAGSRRRTGELFF
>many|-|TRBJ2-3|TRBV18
TGTGCCAGCTCACCTAGGGATACGCAGTATTTT
CASSPRDTQYF
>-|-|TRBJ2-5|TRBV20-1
TGCAGTGCTAGGCGAGGATCCCGGGAGACCCAGTACTTC
CSARRGSRETQYF
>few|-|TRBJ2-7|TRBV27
TGTGCCAGCAGTTTAGGTTACACAGATGATCGCTACGAGCAGTACTTC
CASSLGYTDDRYEQYF
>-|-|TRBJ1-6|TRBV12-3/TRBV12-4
TGTGCCAGCAGTTTAAGGAAATCACCCCTCCACTTT
CASSLRKSPLHF
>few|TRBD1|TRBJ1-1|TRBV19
TGTGCCAGTAGTATCGGGAGGGGGCGGGTGAACACTGAAGCTTTCTTT
CASSIGRGRVNTEAFF
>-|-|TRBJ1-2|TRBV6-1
TGTGCCAGCAGTGCCCCAATCGCAGCTGCTAACTATGGCTACACCTTC
CASSAPIAAANYGYTF
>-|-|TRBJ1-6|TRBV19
TGTGCCAGTAGTATCTTAATCGCGGCAGACCATAATTCACCCCTCCACTTT
CASSILIAADHNSPLHF
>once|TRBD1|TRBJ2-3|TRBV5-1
TGCGCCAGCAGCTCGGTCCACCGGGACAGGGGTTGGTATACGCAGTATTTT
CASSSVHRDRGWYTQYF
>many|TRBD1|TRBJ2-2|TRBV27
TGTGCCAGCAGTACGACACAGGGGGCGCGTTTAGGCACCGGGGAGCTGTTTTTT
CASSTTQGARLGTGELFF
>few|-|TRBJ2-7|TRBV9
TGTGCCAGCAGCAACCTCAAAGGGTCCGAGCAGTACTTC
CASSNLKGSEQYF
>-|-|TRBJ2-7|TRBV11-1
TGTGCCAGCAGCTCACGGGGGCCCTCCTACGAGCAGTACTTC
CASSSRGPSYEQYF
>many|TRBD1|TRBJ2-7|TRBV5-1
TGCGCCAGCAGCGTGACAGGGACCTACGAGCAGTACTTC
CASSVTGTYEQYF
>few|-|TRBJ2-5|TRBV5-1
TGCGCCAGCAGCTTGGCCGGCCCCCAAGAGACCCAGTACTTC
CASSLAGPQETQYF
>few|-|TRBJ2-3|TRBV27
TGTGCCAGCAAAGTAGAAGGGGGACCGACAGATACGCAGTATTTT
CASKVEGGPTDTQYF
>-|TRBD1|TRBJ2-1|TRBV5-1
TGCGCCAGCAGCTTGGGGGGACAGGGAGCGGGGAATGAGCAGTTCTTC
CASSLGGQGAGNEQFF
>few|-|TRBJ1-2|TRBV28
TGTGCCAGCAGTAATAACCGCTTGGAGGACTATGGCTACACCTTC
CASSNNRLEDYGYTF
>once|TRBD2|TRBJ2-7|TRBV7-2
TGTGCCAGCAGCTTCCCCTTAGGCGGGGGGGCCTACGAGCAGTACTTC
CASSFPLGGGAYEQYF
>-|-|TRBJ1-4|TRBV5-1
TGCGCCAGCAGCCCTCGCCGGGCAGGGCTCGCAACTAATGAAAAACTGTTTTTT
CASSPRRAGLATNEKLFF
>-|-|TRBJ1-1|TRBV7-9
TGTGCCAGCAGCTCTGACGCACAGAACACTGAAGCTTTCTTT
CASSSDAQNTEAFF
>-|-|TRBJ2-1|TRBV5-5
TGTGCCAGCAGCTTGTTTGGTAACCTCACCTACAATGAGCAGTTCTTC
CASSLFGNLTYNEQFF
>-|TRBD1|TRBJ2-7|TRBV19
TGTGCCAGTAGTCCTATCGACAGGGGGTTACGCGAGCAGTACTTC
CASSPIDRGLREQYF
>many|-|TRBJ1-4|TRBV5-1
TGCGCCAGCAGCCCCGGGCCCAATGAAAAACTGTTTTTT
CASSPGPNEKLFF
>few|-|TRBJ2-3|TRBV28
TGTGCCAGCAGTTTCCAAAGGGCCCTACAGGGCTCCACAGATACGCAGTATTTT
CASSFQRALQGSTDTQYF
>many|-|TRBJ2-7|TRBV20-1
TGCAGTGCTTTAGGAGCGGGACAGTCCTACGAGCAGTACTTC
CSALGAGQSYEQYF
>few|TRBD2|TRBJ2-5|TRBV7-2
TGTGCCAGCAGCTTAATAGCGGGGGGGCCCGAGACCCAGTACTTC
CASSLIAGGPETQYF
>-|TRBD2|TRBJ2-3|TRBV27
TGTGCCAGCATGGTAGCGGGGCCGCGGGATACGCAGTATTTT
CASMVAGPRDTQYF
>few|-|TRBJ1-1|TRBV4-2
TGTGCCAGCAGCCAAGATCTGCTGAACACTGAAGCTTTCTTT
CASSQDLLNTEAFF
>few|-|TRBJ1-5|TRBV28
TGTGCCAGCAGTTTCCCTCGAGGAGAGGGGCGAAGCAATCAGCCCCAGCATTTT
CASSFPRGEGRSNQPQHF
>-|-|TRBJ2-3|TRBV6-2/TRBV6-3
TGTGCCAGCAGTGCGACCCCGGGACCCACAGATACGCAGTATTTT
CASSATPGPTDTQYF
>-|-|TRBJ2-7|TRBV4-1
TGCGCCAGCAGCCAAGTACGCGGGGCTCGATCCTCCTACGAGCAGTACTTC
CASSQVRGARSSYEQYF
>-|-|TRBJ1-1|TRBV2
TGTGCCAGCAGTAAGACATTAGGCACTGAAGCTTTCTTT
CASSKTLGTEAFF
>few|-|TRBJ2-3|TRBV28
TGTGCCAGCAGTTTAGGGCTTTGGACAGATACGCAGTATTTT
CASSLGLWTDTQYF
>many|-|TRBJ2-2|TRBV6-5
TGTGCCAGCAGTTACGGTCACTCCCAAAGCACCGGGGAGCTGTTTTTT
CASSYGHSQSTGELFF
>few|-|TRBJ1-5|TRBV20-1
TGCAGTGCTAGAGATAGGTTGGGAGGTAGCAATCAGCCCCAGCATTTT
CSARDRLGGSNQPQHF
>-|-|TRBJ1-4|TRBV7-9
TGTGCCAGCAGCTCGGTGACAGTTAATGAAAAACTGTTTTTT
CASSSVTVNEKLFF